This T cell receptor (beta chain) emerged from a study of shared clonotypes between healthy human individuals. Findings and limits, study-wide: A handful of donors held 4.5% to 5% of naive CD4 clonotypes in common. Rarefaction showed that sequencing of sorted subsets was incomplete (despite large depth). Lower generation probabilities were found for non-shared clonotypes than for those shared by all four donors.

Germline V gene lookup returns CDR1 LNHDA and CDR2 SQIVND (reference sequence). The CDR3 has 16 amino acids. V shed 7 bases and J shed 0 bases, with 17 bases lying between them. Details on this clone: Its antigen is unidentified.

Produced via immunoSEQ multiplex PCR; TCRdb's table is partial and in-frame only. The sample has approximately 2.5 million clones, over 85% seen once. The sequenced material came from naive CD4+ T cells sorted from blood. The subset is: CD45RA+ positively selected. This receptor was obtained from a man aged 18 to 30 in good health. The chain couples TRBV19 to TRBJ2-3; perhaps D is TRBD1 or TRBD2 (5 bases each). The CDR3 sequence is CASTPGSSRSTDTQYF. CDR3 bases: TGTGCCAGTACCCCAGGGAGCTCTCGGAGCACAGATACGCAGTATTTT.